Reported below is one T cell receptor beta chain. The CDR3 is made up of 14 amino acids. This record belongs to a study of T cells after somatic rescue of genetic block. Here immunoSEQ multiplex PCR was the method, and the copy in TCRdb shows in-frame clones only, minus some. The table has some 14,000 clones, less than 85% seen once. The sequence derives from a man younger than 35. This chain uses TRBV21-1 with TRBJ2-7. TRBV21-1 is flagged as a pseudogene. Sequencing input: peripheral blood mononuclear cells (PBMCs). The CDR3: CASSGDLKSYEQYF. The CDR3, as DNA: TGTGCCAGCAGCGGGGACCTAAAGAGCTACGAGCAGTACTTC.